These 8 T cell receptor beta chains were sequenced from one sample in a study of CD8+CD57+ T cells in acquired aplastic anemia. CDR3 and TCR beta VDJ profiling relied on genomic DNA as the template. Via MiXCR, TCRdb re-called the reads, giving one row per CDR3 protein. In the table there are approximately 190,000 distinct CDR3 sequences, around three fifths of which are singletons. Sequencing was performed on sorted CD4+, CD8+, or CD8+CD57+ T cells (not recorded which) from PBMCs. The receptors derive from a human donor with severe aplastic anemia or a healthy control (not recorded which).

This clonotype was seen only a few times. CDR3: CASAREPGNQETQYF. The CDR3 DNA reads as TGTGCCAGCGCCCGAGAGCCGGGAAACCAAGAGACCCAGTACTTC. This chain connects TRBV7-2 to TRBJ2-5; a possible D gene is TRBD2 (5 bases). V lost 8 bases to trimming and J lost 0 bases, with 16 bases between them. The CDR3 is made up of 15 amino acids. Germline lookup yields CDR1 SGHTA and CDR2 FQGNSA.

This chain links TRBV9 with TRBJ2-3, with no clear D. CDR3 length: 13 residues. From germline, CDR1 is SGDLS and CDR2 YYNGEE. V was pared by 0 bases and J by 0 bases, with 2 bases between. CDR3 nucleotide sequence: TGTGCCAGCAGCGTAGTTAGCACAGATACGCAGTATTTT. Protein: CASSVVSTDTQYF.

The rearrangement uses TRBV27 and TRBJ2-2; 8 nucleotides align to TRBD2. The J segment lost 4 bases and the V segment lost 4 bases, leaving 8 bases of the junction unmatched. The CDR3 contains 16 residues. Germline V lookup: CDR1 MNHEY, CDR2 SMNVEV (reference sequence). The CDR3, as DNA: TGTGCCAGCAGTTCTGAGGGCGGGGGGCCCACCGGGGAGCTGTTTTTT. Its translation is CASSSEGGGPTGELFF.

The rearrangement joins TRBV27 to TRBJ2-7, with a possible D match to TRBD1 (6 bases). Germline V CDR1 and CDR2: MNHEY, SMNVEV (reference sequence). The CDR3 contains 12 residues. The V end was cut by 10 bases, the J end by 9 bases, with 19 bases between. The CDR3: CAIGQTVYTQYF. The CDR3 nucleotides read TGTGCCATCGGACAGACAGTATACACGCAGTACTTC.

This clonotype is labeled medium-sized (0.01 to 0.1%). J is TRBJ1-2 and V is TRBV20-1; tentatively, D is TRBD1 (5 bases). Trimming cost V 3 bases and J 7 bases, with 12 bases left between them. Germline loops: CDR1 DFQATT, CDR2 SNEGSKA (reference sequence). CDR3 length: 12 residues. CDR3: CSASPGGGGYTF. For the CDR3, the DNA is TGCAGTGCTAGCCCTGGGGGTGGTGGCTACACCTTC.

This chain joins TRBV2 and TRBJ2-5, with 7 bases identical to TRBD2. CDR3 length equals 14 residues. Germline assignment: CDR1 SNHLY and CDR2 FYNNEI. J was trimmed by 2 bases and V by 3 bases; bases with no gene match: 3. CDR3 nucleotides: TGTGCCAGCAGTGACACTAGCGAGCAAGAGACCCAGTACTTC. Its translation: CASSDTSEQETQYF.

V and J are TRBV25-1 and TRBJ2-7, with a tentative D call TRBD1 (6 bases). Germline CDR1 is MGHDK and CDR2 is SYGVNS. This CDR3 spans 15 amino acids. Trimming cost V 4 bases and J 2 bases, with 15 bases left between them. The CDR3 DNA follows: TGTGCCAGCAGTGTATCCCTAGGACAGCCCTACGAGCAGTACTTC. Its translation is CASSVSLGQPYEQYF.

This chain links TRBV7-9 with TRBJ2-1; D is uncertain. The germline V and J ends were trimmed by 1 base and 5 bases, with 6 bases remaining between them. Germline V gene lookup returns CDR1 SEHNR and CDR2 FQNEAQ (reference sequence). The CDR3 contains 13 residues. The CDR3 reads CASSLGLNNEQFF. As DNA, the CDR3 is TGTGCCAGCAGCTTAGGTCTTAACAATGAGCAGTTCTTC.